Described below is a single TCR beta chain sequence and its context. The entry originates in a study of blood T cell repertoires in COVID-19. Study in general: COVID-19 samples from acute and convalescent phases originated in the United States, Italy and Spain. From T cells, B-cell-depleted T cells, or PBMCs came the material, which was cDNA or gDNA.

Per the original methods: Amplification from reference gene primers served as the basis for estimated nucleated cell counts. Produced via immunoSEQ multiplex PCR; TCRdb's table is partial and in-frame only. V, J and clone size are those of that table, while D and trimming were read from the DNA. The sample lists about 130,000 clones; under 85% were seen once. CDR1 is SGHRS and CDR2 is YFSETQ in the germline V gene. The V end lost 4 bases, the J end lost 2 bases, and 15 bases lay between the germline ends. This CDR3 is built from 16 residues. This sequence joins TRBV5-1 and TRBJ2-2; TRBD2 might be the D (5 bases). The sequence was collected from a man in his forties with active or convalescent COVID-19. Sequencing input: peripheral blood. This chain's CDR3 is CASSPPGIRNTGELFF. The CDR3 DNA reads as TGCGCCAGCAGCCCCCCGGGGATCAGAAACACCGGGGAGCTGTTTTTT.